The clone carrying this T cell receptor (beta chain) was counted only a few times. This entry is derived from a study of blood T cell repertoires in COVID-19. Per the original methods: How many nucleated cells were present was estimated from reference gene primer amplification. Libraries were prepared by immunoSEQ multiplex PCR; TCRdb keeps only in-frame clonotypes and omits some of them. V, J and clone size are those of that table, while D and trimming were read from the DNA. The table records around 300,000 clones, more than 70% of them present only once. Germline-derived CDR1 and CDR2 are SGHNT and YENEEA. Between the trimmed V and J ends, which lost 6 bases and 0 bases, there was a span of 12 bases. The CDR3 covers 15 residues.

This sequence joins TRBV11-3 and TRBJ1-3; D is perhaps TRBD1 (6 bases). This sequence originates from a man aged 30 to 45 with active or convalescent COVID-19. The sample was peripheral blood. The CDR3 DNA is TGTGCCAGCAGACAGACAGGTCTCTCTGGAAACACCATATATTTT. It is translated as CASRQTGLSGNTIYF.